The 6 T cell receptor beta chains in this list originate from one sample, sequenced in a study of blood T cell repertoires in COVID-19. The protocol was immunoSEQ multiplex PCR, while the TCRdb copy is restricted to in-frame clones and leaves out a portion. Of hundreds of thousands of clones listed, approximately 91% were seen once; the top ten hold about 11%. Sequenced material: peripheral blood. These receptors all stem from a woman aged 30 to 39 with COVID-19, enrolled during active disease.

This chain uses TRBV5-6 with TRBJ1-6; 8 bases match TRBD1. J was trimmed by 5 bases and V by 0 bases; bases with no gene match: 4. The CDR3 spans 16 residues. Germline V gene sequence: CDR1 SGHDT, CDR2 YYEEEE. CDR3 sequence (DNA): TGTGCCAGCAGCTTGGTGGGGACAGGAAATAATTCACCCCTCCACTTT. This translates into CASSLVGTGNNSPLHF. Full variable domain (rest looked up from reference TRBV5-6 and TRBJ1-6): DAGVTQSPTHLIKTRGQQVTLRCSPKSGHDTVSWYQQALGQGPQFIFQYYEEEERQRGNFPDRFSGHQFPNYSSELNVNALLLGDSALYLCASSLVGTGNNSPLHFGNGTRLTVT.

This clone was seen just once. V and J are TRBV6-2 or TRBV6-3 and TRBJ1-1; maybe TRBD1 (6 bases). V gave up 6 bases and J gave up 0 bases, with 23 bases separating them. The CDR3 consists of 18 residues. From germline, CDR1 is MNHEY and CDR2 SVGEGT. The CDR3 here is CASSPIGGGRDMNTEAFF. The CDR3 DNA is TGTGCCAGCAGCCCGATCGGCGGGGGCCGCGACATGAACACTGAAGCTTTCTTT.

J is TRBJ2-6 and V is TRBV30; unclear D gene. Trimming removed 1 base from V and 1 base from J, with 5 bases in between. CDR3 length equals 14 residues. The germline V gene encodes CDR1 GTSNPN and CDR2 SVGIG (reference sequence). The CDR3 nucleotides read TGTGCCTGGAGTGCTGTATCTGGGGCCAACGTCCTGACTTTC. This translates into CAWSAVSGANVLTF.

The V call is TRBV5-1, the J call TRBJ2-5, with D possibly matching TRBD2 (6 bases). This CDR3 contains 12 residues. Germline values: CDR1 SGHRS, CDR2 YFSETQ. V was cut by 4 bases and J by 5 bases, with 9 bases left in between. CDR3 DNA: TGCGCCAGCAGCCGGGAGCTTGAGACCCAGTACTTC. Its translation: CASSRELETQYF.

This chain links TRBV3-1 (or the pseudogene TRBV3-2) with TRBJ2-1, with D perhaps matching TRBD2 (7 bases). The CDR3 length is 14 residues. Between the trimmed V and J ends, which lost 2 bases and 7 bases, there was a span of 12 bases. Germline V gene sequence: CDR1 LGHDT, CDR2 YNNKEL (reference sequence). The CDR3 bases are TGTGCCAGCAGCCAAAAGGGGGGGATGAATGAGCAGTTCTTC. It yields the protein CASSQKGGMNEQFF.

This chain connects TRBV3-1 (or the pseudogene TRBV3-2) to TRBJ2-7; tentatively, D is TRBD2 (6 bases). Trimming stripped 4 bases from V and 6 bases from J, with 19 bases between. The CDR3 extends over 15 amino acids. Germline V gene sequence: CDR1 LGHDT, CDR2 YNNKEL (reference sequence). The CDR3 DNA reads TGTGCCAGCAGCCCCGTGAGTGGCGGGAACCGCGAGCAGTACTTC. This sequence encodes CASSPVSGGNREQYF.